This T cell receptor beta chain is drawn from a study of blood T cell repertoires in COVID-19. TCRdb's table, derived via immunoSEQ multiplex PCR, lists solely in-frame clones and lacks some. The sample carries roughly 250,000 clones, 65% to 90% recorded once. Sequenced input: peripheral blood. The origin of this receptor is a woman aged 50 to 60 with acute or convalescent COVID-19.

CDR3 sequence (DNA): TGTGCCTGGAGTGCCGTGGACAGCTCCTACGAGCAGTACTTC. This encodes CAWSAVDSSYEQYF. The rearrangement links TRBV30 to TRBJ2-7, with D perhaps TRBD1 (6 bases). The CDR3 has 14 amino acids. The germline V gene encodes CDR1 GTSNPN and CDR2 SVGIG (reference sequence). Between the trimmed V and J ends, which lost 1 base and 0 bases, there was a span of 10 bases.